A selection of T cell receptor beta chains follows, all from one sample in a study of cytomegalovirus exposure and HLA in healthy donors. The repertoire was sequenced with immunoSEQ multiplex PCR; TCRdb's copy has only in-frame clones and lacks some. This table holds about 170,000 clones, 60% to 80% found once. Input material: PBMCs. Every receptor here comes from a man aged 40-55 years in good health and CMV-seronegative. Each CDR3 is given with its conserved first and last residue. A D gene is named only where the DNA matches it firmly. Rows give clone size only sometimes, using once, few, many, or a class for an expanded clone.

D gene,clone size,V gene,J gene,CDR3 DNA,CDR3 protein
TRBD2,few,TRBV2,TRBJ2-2,TGTGCCAGCAAGCGACTAGCGGGGCCGAACACCGGGGAGCTGTTTTTT,CASKRLAGPNTGELFF
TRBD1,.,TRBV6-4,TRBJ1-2,TGTGCCAGCAGCCCCCAGGGGGACAACTATGGCTACACCTTC,CASSPQGDNYGYTF
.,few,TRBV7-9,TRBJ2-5,TGTTCCAGCAGCTTAGTCTCAGAGACCCAGTACTTC,CSSSLVSETQYF
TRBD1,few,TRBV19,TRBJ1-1,TGTGCCAGTAGTACCCGGGACAGGGGATCGAGTGAAGCTTTCTTT,CASSTRDRGSSEAFF
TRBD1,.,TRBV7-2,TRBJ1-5,TGTGCCAGCAGCCCGACAGGGGGAAATCAGCCCCAGCATTTT,CASSPTGGNQPQHF
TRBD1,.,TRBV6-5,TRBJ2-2,TGTGCCAGCAGGCCTGACAGGGGGCAAACCGGGGAGCTGTTTTTT,CASRPDRGQTGELFF
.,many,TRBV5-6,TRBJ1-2,TGTGCCAGCAGCGGGGGGAATGGCTACACCTTC,CASSGGNGYTF
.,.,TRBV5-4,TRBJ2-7,TGTGCCAGCAGCGCCCAAGGACAGCGGCACGAGCAGTACTTC,CASSAQGQRHEQYF
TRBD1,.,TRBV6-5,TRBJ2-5,TGTGCCAGCAGTCGACAGGGGACAAGACAAGAGACCCAGTACTTC,CASSRQGTRQETQYF
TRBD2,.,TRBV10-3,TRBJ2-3,TGTGCCATCAGGATAAACGGGGGGGCATCAGATACGCAGTATTTT,CAIRINGGASDTQYF
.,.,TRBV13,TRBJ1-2,TGTGCCAGCAAGGCGACAGCCCACGGTTGGTATGGCTACACCTTC,CASKATAHGWYGYTF
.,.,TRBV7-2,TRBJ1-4,TGTGCCAGCAGCCTCCGTCGGGGGGGTAATGAAAAACTGTTTTTT,CASSLRRGGNEKLFF
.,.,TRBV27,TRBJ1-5,TGTGCCACACGTCGACAGGACAATCAGCCCCAGCATTTT,CATRRQDNQPQHF
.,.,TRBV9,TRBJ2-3,TGTGCCAGCAGTGAGGGAGGCACAGATACGCAGTATTTT,CASSEGGTDTQYF
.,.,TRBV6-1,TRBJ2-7,TGTGCCAGCCCGGGAACAGCCTACGAGCAGTACTTC,CASPGTAYEQYF
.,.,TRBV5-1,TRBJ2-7,TGCGCCAGCAGTTTCGACAGATCTTACGAGCAGTACTTC,CASSFDRSYEQYF
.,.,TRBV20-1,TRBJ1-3,TGCAGTGCTATCACTGGAAACACCATATATTTT,CSAITGNTIYF
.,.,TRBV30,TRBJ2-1,TGTGCCTCGGGTTCGAGCTCCTACAATGAGCAGTTCTTC,CASGSSSYNEQFF
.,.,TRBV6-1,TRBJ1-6,TGTGCCAGTGGGGGGAGCTCCTATAATTCACCCCTCCACTTT,CASGGSSYNSPLHF
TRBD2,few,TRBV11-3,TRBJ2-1,TGTGCCAGCAGCTCGAGGACTAGCGGGAGGGCAAGCTCCTACAATGAGCAGTTCTTC,CASSSRTSGRASSYNEQFF
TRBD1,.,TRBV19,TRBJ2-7,TGTGCCAGTAGTATAGCGGGGACAGGGGTCTACGAGCAGTACTTC,CASSIAGTGVYEQYF
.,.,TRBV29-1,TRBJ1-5,TGCAGCGTTGGACATTCGTTCGATCAGCCCCAGCATTTT,CSVGHSFDQPQHF
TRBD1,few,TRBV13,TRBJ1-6,TGTGCCAGCAGCTCTGGACAGGGTTGGTCACCCCTCCACTTT,CASSSGQGWSPLHF
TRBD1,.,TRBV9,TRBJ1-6,TGTGCCAGCAGCGTAGAGGGGACAGTCTTCGGGTCACCCCTCCACTTT,CASSVEGTVFGSPLHF
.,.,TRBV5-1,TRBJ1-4,TGCGCCAGCAGCAGGGGGAGTAATGAAAAACTGTTTTTT,CASSRGSNEKLFF
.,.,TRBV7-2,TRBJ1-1,TGTGCCACCCGGGGACATCTCTCTGCTGAAGCTTTCTTT,CATRGHLSAEAFF
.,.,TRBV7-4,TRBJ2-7,TGTGCCAGCAGCATGGGGCTGCTACCGTGCGAGCAGTACTTC,CASSMGLLPCEQYF
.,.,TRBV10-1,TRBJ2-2,TGCGCCAGCAGTGAGACGGTTAGGAGGAACACCGGGGAGCTGTTTTTT,CASSETVRRNTGELFF
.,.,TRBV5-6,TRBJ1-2,TGTGCCAGCAGCCTCGTCGTCTTAGCTAACTATGGCTACACCTTC,CASSLVVLANYGYTF
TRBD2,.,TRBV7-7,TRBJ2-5,TGTGCCAGCAGCTTAGAGCTAGCGGGGGGAGAGACCCAGTACTTC,CASSLELAGGETQYF
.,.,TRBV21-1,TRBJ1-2,TGTGCCAGCAGCAAAGTCGATGGCTACACCTTC,CASSKVDGYTF
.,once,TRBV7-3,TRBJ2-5,TGTGCCAGCAGCTTAACGGGGGCAGAGACCCAGTACTTC,CASSLTGAETQYF
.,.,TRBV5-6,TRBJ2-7,TGTGCCAGCAGCTATAACTACGAGCAGTACTTC,CASSYNYEQYF
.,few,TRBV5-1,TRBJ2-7,TGCGCCACCCAAAAAGGCCCAGGGGTCGACGAGCAGTACTTC,CATQKGPGVDEQYF
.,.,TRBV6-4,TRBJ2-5,TGTGCCAGCAGAGGCGGAGAGACCCAGTACTTC,CASRGGETQYF
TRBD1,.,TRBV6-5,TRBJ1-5,TGTGCCAGCAGCCCGTGGGGAGACAGGGGACCCCCCCAGCATTTT,CASSPWGDRGPPQHF
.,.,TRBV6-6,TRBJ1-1,TGTGCCAGCAGTTCGACACAACAGGGGAACACTGAAGCTTTCTTT,CASSSTQQGNTEAFF
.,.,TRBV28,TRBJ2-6,TGTGCCAGCAGTTCCCTCCAAGGGGCCTCTGGGGCCAACGTCCTGACTTTC,CASSSLQGASGANVLTF
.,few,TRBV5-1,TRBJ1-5,TGCGCCAGTGACAGCAGCAATCAGCCCCAGCATTTT,CASDSSNQPQHF
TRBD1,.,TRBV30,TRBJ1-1,TGTGCCTGGAGTGTTGAGTCAGGGGGAGCCTCTGAAGCTTTCTTT,CAWSVESGGASEAFF
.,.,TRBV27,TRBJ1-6,TGTGCCAGCAGCCTCAATCCCCCAGGCCCCGGTAATTCACCCCTCCACTTT,CASSLNPPGPGNSPLHF
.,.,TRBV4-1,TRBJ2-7,TGCGCCAGCAGCCAAGACAAGAGCTCCTACGAGCAGTACTTC,CASSQDKSSYEQYF
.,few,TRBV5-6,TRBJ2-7,TGTGCCAGCAGCTTGGAGGCAGGGGCGCCCTACGAGCAGTACTTC,CASSLEAGAPYEQYF
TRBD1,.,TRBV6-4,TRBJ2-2,TGTGCCAGCAGTGATGGACAGGGGGCGACCGGGGAGCTGTTTTTT,CASSDGQGATGELFF
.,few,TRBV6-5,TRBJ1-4,TGTGCCAGCGGAGCCGGGGGAGAAAAACTGTTTTTT,CASGAGGEKLFF
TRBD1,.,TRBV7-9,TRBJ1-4,TGTTCCAGCAGCTCTACAGGGGGCAATGAAAAACTGTTTTTT,CSSSSTGGNEKLFF
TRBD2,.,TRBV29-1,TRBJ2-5,TGCAGCGCCGGGAAGCGGGAGTTGGAGACCCAGTACTTC,CSAGKRELETQYF
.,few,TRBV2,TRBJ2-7,TGTGCCAGCAGTGTATTGGACTCCCCCGAGCAGTACTTC,CASSVLDSPEQYF
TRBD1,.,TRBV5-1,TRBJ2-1,TGCGCCAGCAGCCCCCTTGGCCGAGCAGGGGGCTTTGAGCAGTTCTTC,CASSPLGRAGGFEQFF
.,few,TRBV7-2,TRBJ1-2,TGTGCCAGCAGCTCCTGGACAGAGTCTGGCTACACCTTC,CASSSWTESGYTF
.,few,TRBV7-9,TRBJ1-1,TGTGCCAGCAGCATTTTGAGGGCAGCGGCTCCTGAAGCTTTCTTT,CASSILRAAAPEAFF
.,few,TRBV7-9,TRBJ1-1,TGTGCCAGCAGCTCCCGCGGGCGGAAGAACACTGAAGCTTTCTTT,CASSSRGRKNTEAFF
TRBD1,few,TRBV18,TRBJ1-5,TGTGCCAGCTCACCAGGACAGGGGGGTAGCAATCAGCCCCAGCATTTT,CASSPGQGGSNQPQHF
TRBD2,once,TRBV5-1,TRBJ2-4,TGCGCCAGCAGCTTGGTCGGGGCTCAATCAGGAGCGGGGAAAAACATTCAGTACTTC,CASSLVGAQSGAGKNIQYF
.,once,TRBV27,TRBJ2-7,TGTGCCAACGGCTACGAGCAGTACTTC,CANGYEQYF
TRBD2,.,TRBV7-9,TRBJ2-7,TGTTCCAGCAGCTTAGTTATAGCGGGAGGGAAGGGCTACGAGCAGTACTTC,CSSSLVIAGGKGYEQYF